These T cell receptor beta chains were read from a single sample in a study of blood T cell repertoires in COVID-19. The table came from immunoSEQ multiplex PCR; TCRdb's copy has only in-frame clones and leaves some out. The sample holds around 280,000 clones, roughly 85% seen once. Sequencing was carried out using PBMCs or T cells enriched from blood (not recorded which). Source of these receptors: a middle-aged woman who had recovered from COVID-19. Each CDR3 is given with its conserved first and last residue. The D gene is left open where the match is weak.

d_call j_call v_call cdr3_length cdr3_aa
. TRBJ1-2 TRBV6-5 11 CATGQNYGYTF
. TRBJ2-4 TRBV6-5 12 CASSRPRNIQYF
. TRBJ2-2 TRBV7-6 14 CASSLVTNTGELFF
. TRBJ2-1 TRBV19 14 CASSKAGSYNEQFF
TRBD1 TRBJ2-3 TRBV18 15 CASSRGQGPVNTQYF
TRBD1 TRBJ2-1 TRBV7-2 19 CASSSPGQGASGPYNEQFF
TRBD1 TRBJ1-5 TRBV19 14 CASSIGQGNQPQHF
TRBD1 TRBJ2-7 TRBV5-4 18 CASSPGTGGRLGLYEQYF
. TRBJ2-7 TRBV27 15 CASSGGGGPRYEQYF
TRBD2 TRBJ2-3 TRBV28 15 CASSSWGTSADTQYF
. TRBJ2-5 TRBV15 18 CATSRDRVGRGAPETQYF
. TRBJ2-5 TRBV5-1 13 CASSLAAQETQYF
. TRBJ1-1 TRBV28 15 CASSFGGLKLIEAFF
. TRBJ2-3 TRBV24-1 15 CATSDWGEGTDTQYF
TRBD1 TRBJ2-7 TRBV6-5 14 CASDSGTGFHEQYF
TRBD2 TRBJ2-5 TRBV3-1/TRBV3-2 15 CASSQALLAGETQYF
. TRBJ2-3 TRBV6-5 14 CASSYSLVADTQYF
. TRBJ1-5 TRBV18 14 CASSLTESNQPQHF
. TRBJ1-3 TRBV28 14 CASSLDSVGNTIYF
. TRBJ2-7 TRBV5-6 15 CASSLLEGRTYEQYF
TRBD1 TRBJ1-2 TRBV7-2 13 CASRSGQNYGYTF
. TRBJ2-1 TRBV7-2 14 CASSFEGILNEQFF
TRBD1 TRBJ2-5 TRBV7-9 16 CASSLTDRGRKETQYF
TRBD2 TRBJ2-5 TRBV2 15 CASSGRTSVGGTQYF
TRBD2 TRBJ2-2 TRBV7-2 16 CASTMTSGRNTGELFF
TRBD2 TRBJ2-7 TRBV5-1 15 CASSSLAGGYYEQYF
TRBD2 TRBJ2-2 TRBV11-2 16 CASSLELAGVTGELFF
. TRBJ2-5 TRBV11-2 17 CASSLELGFPKEETQYF
. TRBJ2-3 TRBV27 16 CASSPQGQLKTDTQYF
TRBD2 TRBJ2-7 TRBV5-1 15 CASSLSSSGPYEQYF
TRBD2 TRBJ2-7 TRBV7-6 15 CASSKREPSGGEQYF
. TRBJ1-2 TRBV18 14 CASSPDGGNYGYTF
. TRBJ2-5 TRBV19 14 CASSESELEETQYF
. TRBJ1-2 TRBV28 13 CASRRTANYGYTF
TRBD1 TRBJ1-1 TRBV6-5 15 CASSTRGRRNTEAFF
TRBD1 TRBJ2-7 TRBV28 14 CASSLTGGRYEQYF
. TRBJ1-2 TRBV5-8 17 CASSSARPSGTQKGYTF
TRBD1 TRBJ1-6 TRBV9 14 CASSRTGDNSPLHF
. TRBJ2-3 TRBV9 12 CASSGSGDTQYF
TRBD1 TRBJ2-7 TRBV2 15 CASSEADRGYYEQYF
TRBD1 TRBJ2-3 TRBV7-3 17 CASSSPEDRASTDTQYF
. TRBJ1-3 TRBV7-9 14 CASSLGHSGNTIYF
TRBD2 TRBJ2-2 TRBV11-2 15 CASSQIAGTTGELFF
. TRBJ1-5 TRBV11-2 17 CASSLGGGGGNHQPQHF
. TRBJ1-2 TRBV7-9 16 CASSHRDNPAGYGYTF
TRBD1 TRBJ1-5 TRBV30 15 CAWSHDRGGNQPQHF
TRBD2 TRBJ2-3 TRBV3-1/TRBV3-2 14 CASSQLADTDTQYF